Listed below are T cell receptor beta chains from one sample, sequenced in a study of cytotoxic CD8 clonotypes in ibrutinib-treated CLL. The assay was immunoSEQ multiplex PCR, and TCRdb's table has in-frame clones only and misses some. Found here are approximately 150,000 clones, 70% to 90% of them singletons; the top ten hold 3% to 3.5%. Sequencing was performed on PBMCs, taken at disease progression, from a patient treated with ibrutinib. The receptors stem from a human donor with chronic lymphocytic leukemia. The conserved cysteine and the conserved F or W are not part of the CDR3 here.

j_gene,v_gene,CDR3aa
TRBJ2-3,TRBV5-1,ASSPGADTQY
TRBJ2-1,TRBV19,ASSMLAEQF
TRBJ2-4,TRBV4-3,ASSQDVGSGGNIQY
TRBJ2-1,TRBV5-1,ASSFTSGREYEQF
TRBJ2-5,TRBV1,TSTLGLAPKETQY
TRBJ2-6,TRBV9,ASSVGSSGGSGANVLT
TRBJ1-5,TRBV27,ASSLRGVSNQPQH
TRBJ2-5,TRBV5-4,ASSLAGGQGETQY
TRBJ2-1,TRBV4-3,ASSQDLGLAGFNEQF
TRBJ2-1,TRBV18,ASSLGADNEQF
TRBJ2-1,TRBV5-1,ASSLGAGYSYNEQF
TRBJ1-5,TRBV28,ASRQGPSNQPQH
TRBJ2-7,TRBV20-1,SAMSYEQY
TRBJ2-1,TRBV7-6,ASSLGGGNEQF
TRBJ1-3,TRBV27,ASSLVGTGANTIY
TRBJ2-7,TRBV27,ASSRDRGSGYEQY
TRBJ2-5,TRBV7-2,ASSQNNGLAGGHQY
TRBJ2-3,TRBV6-6,ASSYAGDTQY
TRBJ2-6,TRBV11-2,ASSLTDSGANVLT
TRBJ2-1,TRBV6-5,ASSWSRRSEQF
TRBJ2-6,TRBV9,ASSATAQGSGANVLT
TRBJ2-1,TRBV27,ASSLQGAIRNEQF
TRBJ1-2,TRBV6-5,ASSYSSGFYGYT
TRBJ2-7,TRBV19,ASSIRWTAVYEQY
TRBJ1-5,TRBV7-9,ASSHSGTNQPQH
TRBJ2-3,TRBV5-4,ASSPDSRGDTQY
TRBJ2-7,TRBV19,ASSITQGAYEQY
TRBJ2-7,TRBV27,ASSSLAGGNWGEEQY
TRBJ2-1,TRBV19,ASSIGFWAPENNEQF
TRBJ2-1,TRBV7-9,ASSLAFDRSF